Following are 22 T cell receptor beta chains from one sample sequenced in a study of post-analysis software for immune sequencing data. These TCRs are of unknown antigen specificity. General study findings and limits: The five TRBV segments detected at higher frequency in patients than in controls included TRBV5-6, TRBV5-1 and TRBV20-1.

Unique molecular identifiers had been added to the TCR beta cDNA libraries. Using its own MiXCR run on the PCR reads, TCRdb lists one record per CDR3 protein. The table lists fewer than 550,000 distinct CDR3 sequences, 30% to 40% of them singletons. The sequenced sample consisted of blood. The receptors come from a girl aged 2-17 years with multiple sclerosis.

The rearrangement uses TRBV11-2 and TRBJ2-3; the D gene is possibly TRBD1 (5 bases). V lost 2 bases to trimming and J lost 2 bases, with 14 bases between them. CDR3 size: 16 residues. Germline V gives CDR1 SGHAT, CDR2 FQNNGV. The CDR3 loop reads CASSLWSPGNTDTQYF. CDR3 in DNA: TGTGCCAGCAGCTTATGGTCTCCAGGGAACACAGATACGCAGTATTTT.

The genes are TRBV12-3 or TRBV12-4 and TRBJ1-2; TRBD1 is a possible D gene (6 bases). The CDR3 extends over 17 amino acids. V was shortened by 5 bases and J by 7 bases, with 26 bases between the two germline ends. CDR3 coding DNA: TGTGCCAGCAGTCCCTTATGGGGGGGCCTCCCCTTTTCTGGCTACACCTTC. Amino acid sequence: CASSPLWGGLPFSGYTF.

This clonotype was seen a single time. Possible read error: a much larger clone is one base away. The V gene is TRBV20-1, the J gene TRBJ2-3, with D possibly matching TRBD1 (6 bases). CDR1 and CDR2 (germline): DFQATT, SNEGSKA (reference sequence). CDR3 length: 12 residues. CDR3 sequence reads: CSTGLSTDAQYF. CDR3 DNA: TGCAGCACAGGGCTTAGCACAGATGCGCAGTATTTT.

V usage is TRBV20-1 and J usage is TRBJ2-7; 9 bases match TRBD2. Germline V lookup: CDR1 DFQATT, CDR2 SNEGSKA (reference sequence). V lost 5 bases to trimming and J lost 0 bases; unmatched junction nucleotides: 5. This CDR3 region has 14 residues. CDR3 in amino acids: CSAPGTSLSYEQYF. The CDR3 DNA reads as TGCAGTGCTCCCGGGACTAGCCTCTCCTACGAGCAGTACTTC.

The table lists this clonotype with a few counts. This chain links TRBV25-1 with TRBJ1-2; D is unclear. Trimming left V 5 bases short and J 0 bases short, with 10 bases between. CDR1 and CDR2 from the germline V gene are MGHDK and SYGVNS. The CDR3 contains 14 residues. The DNA of the CDR3 is TGTGCCAGCAGTCGAGGCACCCCTAACTATGGCTACACCTTC. Translating it yields CASSRGTPNYGYTF.

This chain joins TRBV29-1 and TRBJ2-2; possibly TRBD2 for D (5 bases). The CDR3 covers 15 residues. CDR1 and CDR2 (germline): SQVTM, ANQGSEA. Trimming removed 3 bases from V and 4 bases from J, with 15 bases in between. The CDR3 DNA follows: TGCAGCGTTGAGAGTGTCGGCGGGCTCACCGGGGAGCTGTTTTTT. Translating it yields CSVESVGGLTGELFF.

V and J are TRBV4-1 and TRBJ1-4; D is unresolved. Trimming left V 5 bases short and J 0 bases short, with 7 bases between. CDR1 and CDR2 (germline): MGHRA, YSYEKL. The CDR3 consists of 14 residues. CDR3 protein: CASSKVATNEKLFF. Here the CDR3 DNA reads TGCGCCAGCAGCAAGGTTGCAACTAATGAAAAACTGTTTTTT.

The chain joins TRBV20-1 to TRBJ2-5; possible D gene TRBD2, 5 bases. CDR3 size: 14 residues. Germline loops: CDR1 DFQATT, CDR2 SNEGSKA (reference sequence). With 6 bases removed from V and 11 bases from J, the gap between germline ends came to 25 bases. The CDR3 protein is CSAALGGGLNEQYF. The CDR3 coding sequence is TGCAGTGCGGCCCTAGGAGGCGGGTTGAATGAGCAGTACTTC.

This clonotype has a handful of counts. V is TRBV6-5 and J is TRBJ2-7, with 7 bases lining up with TRBD1. CDR3 length: 15 amino acids. V lost 5 bases, J lost 2 bases, and 9 bases stayed unmatched. CDR1 is MNHEY, CDR2 SVGAGI, per germline. The CDR3 sequence: CASSRTGVGTYEQYF. In DNA form, the CDR3 reads TGTGCCAGCAGTCGCACAGGGGTGGGGACCTACGAGCAGTACTTC.

V usage is TRBV4-1 and J usage is TRBJ1-4; D gene unclear. V shed 7 bases and J shed 1 base, with 19 bases lying between them. The CDR3 totals 17 residues. The germline V gene encodes CDR1 MGHRA and CDR2 YSYEKL. In DNA form, the CDR3 reads TGCGCCAGCACCCTGGAGAGTGGGGTTGGAACTAATGAAAAACTGTTTTTT. It yields the protein CASTLESGVGTNEKLFF.

In its sample, this clonotype was seen many times. V gene TRBV12-3 or TRBV12-4 combines with J gene TRBJ2-7; D is ambiguous. V lost 3 bases to trimming and J lost 3 bases, with 12 bases between them. The length of the CDR3 is 14 residues. The CDR3 nucleotides read TGTGCCAGCAGTTTCCGTCCAGGCGGCTACGAGCAGTACTTC. Its translation: CASSFRPGGYEQYF.

This clonotype was seen more than once but under ten times. This rearrangement joins TRBV7-9 to TRBJ1-2; perhaps TRBD1 as D (5 bases). This CDR3 is built from 15 residues. The V end lost 5 bases, the J end lost 0 bases, and 13 bases lay between the germline ends. Germline-derived CDR1 and CDR2 are SEHNR and FQNEAQ (reference sequence). CDR3 nucleotides: TGTGCCAGCAGCCAAGGGGTGGCCTCTAACTATGGCTACACCTTC. Amino acid sequence: CASSQGVASNYGYTF.

The chain is built from TRBV14 and TRBJ2-1, with D perhaps matching TRBD1 (5 bases). The CDR3 is 15 amino acids. Germline V gives CDR1 SGHDN, CDR2 FVKESK. Trimming took off 7 bases at V and 2 bases at J, with 15 bases between the two ends. The CDR3: CASTVVGPPYNEQFF. The DNA of the CDR3 is TGTGCCAGCACGGTAGTGGGGCCTCCCTACAATGAGCAGTTCTTC.

The chain recombines TRBV5-6 with TRBJ2-7; 9 bases align to TRBD1. The V and J ends lost 4 bases and 5 bases, in that order; junction bases with no gene match: 10. Germline lookup yields CDR1 SGHDT and CDR2 YYEEEE. This CDR3 has 15 residues. The DNA for the CDR3 is TGTGCCAGCAGCGGGGCCGGGACAGGGCTCCACGAGCAGTACTTC. Protein sequence: CASSGAGTGLHEQYF.

The rearrangement joins TRBV6-5 to TRBJ2-5; 7 bases align to TRBD1. CDR1 is MNHEY and CDR2 is SVGAGI in the germline V gene. Trimming at V came to 6 bases and at J to 4 bases, leaving 14 bases not matched to a gene. The CDR3 spans 16 residues. CDR3 amino acids: CASSWNRGATGETQYF. The DNA for the CDR3 is TGTGCCAGCAGCTGGAACAGGGGCGCGACGGGAGAGACCCAGTACTTC.

Concerning this clonotype: The junction shows a germline mismatch at one end, possibly a read error. The rearrangement joins TRBV9 to TRBJ1-6; D is possibly TRBD1 (5 bases). The CDR3 is made up of 14 amino acids. Germline CDR1 reads SGDLS; CDR2 reads YYNGEE. CDR3: CASGVTGRDSPLHF. CDR3 nucleotide sequence: TGTGCCAGCGGCGTTACAGGTCGCGATTCACCCCTCCACTTT.

This clonotype was observed a handful of times. The rearrangement joins TRBV10-3 to TRBJ2-3; 10 bases agree with TRBD2. With V trimmed by 7 bases and J by 4 bases, 5 bases remained unmatched. This CDR3 has 14 amino acids. In germline, CDR1 is ENHRY, CDR2 SYGVKD. The CDR3 reads CAITSGGVADTQYF. In DNA, the CDR3 is TGTGCCATCACGAGCGGGGGGGTGGCAGATACGCAGTATTTT.

The chain recombines TRBV28 with TRBJ1-3, with D uncertain. The CDR3 has 15 residues. The germline V and J ends were trimmed by 6 bases and 0 bases, with 12 bases remaining between them. The V gene's germline CDR1 is MDHEN and CDR2 SYDVKM. The CDR3 DNA reads TGTGCCAGCAGCCCCAGGAGATCCTCTGGAAACACCATATATTTT. This translates into CASSPRRSSGNTIYF.

Only a few counts were recorded for this clonotype. V and J are TRBV6-6 and TRBJ2-7; a possible D gene is TRBD1 (5 bases). Germline V gene sequence: CDR1 MNHNY, CDR2 SVGAGI (reference sequence). The CDR3 extends over 15 amino acids. V shed 0 bases and J shed 5 bases, with 14 bases lying between them. CDR3 nucleotides: TGTGCCAGCAGTTACTCGGACACTTGGATCCACGAGCAGTACTTC. This sequence encodes CASSYSDTWIHEQYF.

This clonotype was found a few times. This sequence joins TRBV20-1 and TRBJ2-5; 7 nucleotides match TRBD1. CDR1 is DFQATT, CDR2 SNEGSKA, per germline (reference sequence). This CDR3 region has 16 residues. J was trimmed by 9 bases and V by 1 base; bases with no gene match: 17. In nucleotides, the CDR3 is TGCAGTGCTAGAGGCCTCCAAAGGGACAGCACTCGCCCCCAGTACTTC. Encoded protein: CSARGLQRDSTRPQYF.

The rearrangement links TRBV12-3 or TRBV12-4 to TRBJ2-5; 8 positions agree with TRBD2. J gave up 5 bases and V 4 bases, and 6 bases lay outside the gene matches. CDR3 length: 14 amino acids. DNA for the CDR3: TGTGCCAGCAGTTCCGGGGGGGGATATGAGACCCAGTACTTC. This codes for CASSSGGGYETQYF.

J is TRBJ2-3 and V is TRBV5-1, with 8 bases lining up with TRBD2. The CDR3 spans 16 residues. Trimming cost V 3 bases and J 4 bases; bases outside gene matches: 10. Looked up from germline, CDR1 is SGHRS and CDR2 is YFSETQ. In nucleotides, the CDR3 is TGCGCCAGCAGCTACCTTGTCGGGGGGGTAGCAGATACGCAGTATTTT. This translates into CASSYLVGGVADTQYF.